This passage covers 22 T cell receptor beta chains from one sample sequenced in a study of blood T cell repertoires in COVID-19. The data were produced by immunoSEQ multiplex PCR, yet TCRdb's version contains in-frame clones alone and is incomplete. This sample has 200,000 to 250,000 clones, with approximately 81% found just once. The sample was peripheral blood. These receptor sequences come from a man between 45 and 60 years old who had recovered from COVID-19.

The chain couples TRBV3-1 (or the pseudogene TRBV3-2) to TRBJ2-4; D may be TRBD1 (5 bases). The germline V gene encodes CDR1 LGHDT and CDR2 YNNKEL (reference sequence). This CDR3 has 15 amino acids. V gave up 1 base and J gave up 6 bases, with 13 bases separating them. CDR3 in amino acids: CASSQAWGRPNIQYF. CDR3 nucleotides: TGTGCCAGCAGCCAAGCGTGGGGCAGGCCAAACATTCAGTACTTC.

The rearrangement uses TRBV19 and TRBJ2-1; 13 nucleotides line up with TRBD2. The CDR3 consists of 16 residues. Germline V lookup: CDR1 LNHDA, CDR2 SQIVND (reference sequence). The V segment lost 5 bases and the J segment 4 bases; nucleotides outside the gene matches: 5. The CDR3 region is CASSGLAGDPYNEQFF. CDR3 bases: TGTGCCAGTAGTGGACTAGCGGGAGATCCGTACAATGAGCAGTTCTTC.

This chain uses TRBV6-5 with TRBJ2-3, with D unclear. The CDR3 extends over 11 amino acids. Per germline, CDR1 MNHEY and CDR2 SVGAGI. V lost 5 bases, J lost 6 bases, and 6 bases lay in between. This CDR3 is CASSNTDTQYF. In DNA, the CDR3 is TGTGCCAGCAGTAACACGGATACGCAGTATTTT.

The CDR3 DNA reads as TGTGCCAGCAGCCAGGGACTAGCCCTCCAAGAGACCCAGTACTTC. Translating it yields CASSQGLALQETQYF. V and J are TRBV14 and TRBJ2-5, with 9 bases aligning to TRBD2. With V trimmed by 3 bases and J by 1 base, 3 bases remained unmatched. From germline, CDR1 is SGHDN and CDR2 FVKESK. This CDR3 spans 15 amino acids. The whole variable domain, remainder taken from reference TRBV14 and TRBJ2-5, is EAGVTQFPSHSVIEKGQTVTLRCDPISGHDNLYWYRRVMGKEIKFLLHFVKESKQDESGMPNNRFLAERTGGTYSTLKVQPAELEDSGVYFCASSQGLALQETQYFGPGTRLLVL.

To note about this clone: Other DNA sequences of this sample code for an identical CDR3. The CDR3 here is CASSSPGTGNTGELFF. The CDR3 region has the DNA TGTGCCAGCAGTTCACCTGGGACAGGGAACACCGGGGAGCTGTTTTTT. The chain carries TRBV28 and TRBJ2-2, with 8 bases that match TRBD1. CDR1 and CDR2 from the germline V gene are MDHEN and SYDVKM. Trimming at V came to 4 bases and at J to 1 base, leaving 5 bases not matched to a gene. This CDR3 spans 16 amino acids. Variable domain in full (rest from reference TRBV28 and TRBJ2-2): DVKVTQSSRYLVKRTGEKVFLECVQDMDHENMFWYRQDPGLGLRLIYFSYDVKMKEKGDIPEGYSVSREKKERFSLILESASTNQTSMYLCASSSPGTGNTGELFFGEGSRLTVL.

The chain combines TRBV7-2 with TRBJ2-2; 7 bases fit TRBD1. CDR3 size: 15 residues. V dropped 4 bases and J dropped 1; count of bases not matched to a gene: 3. Germline CDR1 SGHTA, CDR2 FQGNSA. The CDR3 loop reads CASSSDRLNTGELFF. The CDR3 nucleotides are TGTGCCAGCAGCTCGGACAGGCTGAACACCGGGGAGCTGTTTTTT.

This chain connects TRBV10-3 to TRBJ2-1; 8 bases match TRBD1. Trimming removed 8 bases from V and 6 bases from J; junction bases left unmatched: 6. This CDR3 is 13 amino acids long. In germline, CDR1 is ENHRY, CDR2 SYGVKD. In DNA form, the CDR3 reads TGTGCCATCGGGCAGGGGGCGGTCAATGAGCAGTTCTTC. Residues: CAIGQGAVNEQFF.

The chain joins TRBV10-2 to TRBJ1-2; TRBD1 is a possible D gene (6 bases). CDR1 and CDR2 from the germline V gene are WSHSY and SAAADI. This CDR3 has 15 amino acids. Trimming shortened V by 6 bases and J by 1 base, and 15 bases separated the two germline ends. CDR3 in amino acids: CASSAGQTLNYGYTF. For the CDR3, the DNA is TGCGCCAGCAGCGCTGGACAGACACTTAACTATGGCTACACCTTC.

The chain recombines TRBV19 with TRBJ1-1; TRBD1 is a possible D gene (5 bases). Trimming cost V 6 bases and J 3 bases, with 14 bases left between them. In germline, CDR1 is LNHDA, CDR2 SQIVND (reference sequence). The CDR3 spans 14 residues. Here the CDR3 reads CASRLQEGYTEAFF. As DNA, the CDR3 is TGTGCCAGTAGGCTTCAGGAGGGGTACACTGAAGCTTTCTTT.

The J gene is TRBJ2-3, the V gene TRBV14; 13 nucleotides line up with TRBD2. V shed 2 bases and J 2 bases; nucleotides not matched to a gene: 7. Germline assignment: CDR1 SGHDN and CDR2 FVKESK. The CDR3 is made up of 18 amino acids. The CDR3 here is CASSQWGLAGRSTDTQYF. The CDR3 coding sequence is TGTGCCAGCAGCCAATGGGGACTAGCGGGAAGGTCCACAGATACGCAGTATTTT.

This chain links TRBV5-6 with TRBJ1-2; 10 bases map to TRBD1. This CDR3 is 15 amino acids long. Germline CDR1 reads SGHDT; CDR2 reads YYEEEE. V gave up 5 bases and J gave up 3 bases; unmatched junction bases: 7. Here the CDR3 reads CASRFRDRGHYGYTF. CDR3 bases: TGTGCCAGCAGATTCCGGGACAGGGGCCACTATGGCTACACCTTC.

The chain is built from TRBV14 and TRBJ2-1; 8 bases match TRBD1. The CDR3 runs to 16 residues. Germline values: CDR1 SGHDN, CDR2 FVKESK. Losses at the gene ends were 1 base for V and 14 bases for J; bases not matched to a gene: 16. As DNA, the CDR3 is TGTGCCAGCAGCCAAGCGACAGGGGTGCGCGGTAGAGGGGAGTTCTTC. Protein: CASSQATGVRGRGEFF.

This chain links TRBV25-1 with TRBJ2-7; no reliable D call. Trimming removed 4 bases from V and 3 bases from J, with 7 bases in between. This CDR3 contains 12 residues. From germline, CDR1 is MGHDK and CDR2 SYGVNS. The CDR3 DNA sequence: TGTGCCAGCAGTGCCGGCGGCTACGAGCAGTACTTC. It translates to CASSAGGYEQYF.

Here the CDR3 DNA reads TGTGCCAGCAGCAGCGGACGGATACCCCATAGCAATCAGCCCCAGCATTTT. Translation gives CASSSGRIPHSNQPQHF. The chain combines TRBV5-8 with TRBJ1-5, with D unresolved. The germline V gene has CDR1 SGHTS and CDR2 YDEGEE. The CDR3 covers 17 residues. V lost 4 bases to trimming and J lost 0 bases, with 17 bases between them.

This chain joins TRBV2 and TRBJ1-2; D remains unclear. Per germline, CDR1 SNHLY and CDR2 FYNNEI. V was shortened by 1 base and J by 8 bases, with 14 bases between the two germline ends. The CDR3 totals 14 residues. CDR3 amino acids: CASSEERVLRGYTF. CDR3 coding DNA: TGTGCCAGCAGTGAAGAGAGAGTCCTACGGGGCTACACCTTC.

CDR3 loop: CASSRRTDMNTEAFF. The CDR3 nucleotides read TGTGCCAGCAGCCGGCGGACAGACATGAACACTGAAGCTTTCTTT. The genes are TRBV7-8 and TRBJ1-1; maybe TRBD1 (6 bases). V was shortened by 5 bases and J by 0 bases, with 13 bases between the two germline ends. Germline loops: CDR1 SGHVS, CDR2 FQNEAQ. The CDR3 has 15 residues.

To note about this clone: Sequence at one end of the junction differs from germline and may be a read error. This CDR3 is CASSLFSRGQGAYF. The CDR3 nucleotides are TGTGCCAGCAGCTTGTTTTCTCGGGGCCAGGGGGCGTACTTC. The chain is built from TRBV5-6 and TRBJ1-2; 8 bases are a match to TRBD1. The CDR3 runs to 14 residues. Germline loops: CDR1 SGHDT, CDR2 YYEEEE.

The V call is TRBV18, the J call TRBJ2-1, with TRBD2 matching 7 bases. V lost 4 bases, J lost 2 bases, and 8 bases stayed unmatched. This CDR3 has 16 residues. Germline V gene lookup returns CDR1 KGHSH and CDR2 LQKENI. In nucleotides, the CDR3 is TGTGCCAGCTCACGGCTGGCGGGAGCCACCTACAATGAGCAGTTCTTC. Its protein is CASSRLAGATYNEQFF.

The genes are TRBV3-1 (or the pseudogene TRBV3-2) and TRBJ2-7, with TRBD2 identical over 9 bases. The CDR3 is 16 amino acids. The junction had 12 bases not matched to a gene; V was cut back by 0 bases and J by 9 bases. Germline CDR1 LGHDT, CDR2 YNNKEL (reference sequence). The CDR3 reads CASSQDSSAGGRWQYF. CDR3 DNA sequence: TGTGCCAGCAGCCAAGATAGTTCAGCGGGAGGTAGGTGGCAGTACTTC.

This chain links TRBV18 with TRBJ1-1; D not certain. The CDR3 has 12 residues. V gave up 6 bases and J gave up 4 bases, with 9 bases separating them. Germline lookup yields CDR1 KGHSH and CDR2 LQKENI. The CDR3 DNA reads TGTGCCAGCTCCTCCTATGGCACTGAAGCTTTCTTT. Encoded protein: CASSSYGTEAFF.

The chain carries TRBV27 and TRBJ1-4, with 10 bases lining up with TRBD1. CDR3 size: 15 residues. Germline V gene lookup returns CDR1 MNHEY and CDR2 SMNVEV (reference sequence). The junction had 11 bases not matched to a gene; V was cut back by 5 bases and J by 11 bases. The CDR3 coding sequence is TGTGCCAGCAGTCGTAAGACAGGGGGCAGCGGGAAACTGTTTTTT. Translation gives CASSRKTGGSGKLFF. Full variable domain (rest looked up from reference TRBV27 and TRBJ1-4): EAQVTQNPRYLITVTGKKLTVTCSQNMNHEYMSWYRQDPGLGLRQIYYSMNVEVTDKGDVPEGYKVSRKEKRNFPLILESPSPNQTSLYFCASSRKTGGSGKLFFGSGTQLSVL.

This sequence joins TRBV6-5 and TRBJ2-1; TRBD1 is a possible D gene (6 bases). Germline V gene sequence: CDR1 MNHEY, CDR2 SVGAGI. The CDR3 has 14 residues. Trimming cost V 5 bases and J 6 bases, with 14 bases left between them. Here the CDR3 DNA reads TGTGCCAGCAGTCCCGGACAGACGGGCAATGAGCAGTTCTTC. This gives the protein CASSPGQTGNEQFF.